The 9 T cell receptor beta chains below all came from one sample that was sequenced in a study of T cell changes during pregnancy in multiple sclerosis. Data came from immunoSEQ multiplex PCR; TCRdb stores just in-frame clones and leaves some out. Here the sample spans under 90,000 clones, around 94% being singletons. The sequences come from peripheral blood, collected in the second trimester of pregnancy. The receptors stem from a female donor in good health, enrolled as a control in a pregnancy study.

The rearrangement links TRBV6-5 to TRBJ2-5; D possibly corresponds to TRBD2 (6 bases). This CDR3 is 15 amino acids long. Germline V gene lookup returns CDR1 MNHEY and CDR2 SVGAGI. Deletions cut 0 bases from V and 5 bases from J, with 13 bases between. CDR3 nucleotides: TGTGCCAGCAGTTACTCCCAGGAGGGAGTTGAGACCCAGTACTTC. Translation: CASSYSQEGVETQYF.

The V call is TRBV18, the J call TRBJ1-1; 9 nucleotides match TRBD1. V lost 1 base to trimming and J lost 1 base; unmatched junction nucleotides: 4. Germline CDR1 reads KGHSH; CDR2 reads LQKENI. This CDR3 is built from 16 residues. Here the CDR3 reads CASSPQSQGANTEAFF. The CDR3 nucleotides read TGTGCCAGCTCACCACAGTCACAGGGGGCGAACACTGAAGCTTTCTTT.

The chain links TRBV7-9 to TRBJ2-3; TRBD1 agrees at 8 bases. CDR1 and CDR2 (germline): SEHNR, FQNEAQ (reference sequence). The CDR3 extends over 17 amino acids. V lost 5 bases to trimming and J lost 2 bases; unmatched junction nucleotides: 12. The CDR3 sequence is CASSHRARGLNTDTQYF. As DNA, the CDR3 is TGTGCCAGCAGCCATCGGGCCAGGGGGCTTAACACAGATACGCAGTATTTT.

The chain is built from TRBV7-6 and TRBJ2-7; no definite D call. Trimming removed 1 base at V and 4 bases at J, with 8 bases between. CDR3 size: 13 residues. In germline, CDR1 is SGHVS, CDR2 FNYEAQ. CDR3 sequence reads: CASSLGTEYEQYF. CDR3 coding DNA: TGTGCCAGCAGCTTAGGAACGGAGTACGAGCAGTACTTC.

The genes are TRBV25-1 and TRBJ1-3, with D maybe TRBD1 (6 bases). The germline V gene has CDR1 MGHDK and CDR2 SYGVNS. V was clipped by 3 bases and J by 2 bases, with 11 bases between them. This CDR3 region has 15 residues. The CDR3 loop is CASSDRGWAGNTIYF. Written as DNA, the CDR3 is TGTGCCAGCAGTGACAGGGGCTGGGCTGGAAACACCATATATTTT.

The chain links TRBV7-2 to TRBJ2-7; D may be TRBD1 (5 bases). V lost 5 bases to trimming and J lost 5 bases, with 13 bases between them. This CDR3 region has 13 residues. Germline V lookup: CDR1 SGHTA, CDR2 FQGNSA. CDR3 protein: CASSRIRENEQYF. Here the CDR3 DNA reads TGTGCCAGCAGCCGAATCAGGGAAAACGAGCAGTACTTC.

V and J are TRBV10-3 and TRBJ2-3; 9 bases are a match to TRBD2. From germline, CDR1 is ENHRY and CDR2 SYGVKD. The CDR3 contains 13 residues. J gave up 5 bases and V 7 bases, and 4 bases lay outside the gene matches. The CDR3 DNA reads as TGTGCCATCAAGCGGGGGGATGGAGATACGCAGTATTTT. It translates to CAIKRGDGDTQYF.

This clone was observed once. The chain recombines TRBV5-1 with TRBJ2-1; possibly TRBD2 for D (6 bases). Germline assignment: CDR1 SGHRS and CDR2 YFSETQ. The germline V and J ends were trimmed by 0 bases and 1 base, with 11 bases remaining between them. The CDR3 covers 16 residues. CDR3 DNA sequence: TGCGCCAGCAGCTTGGTTTCTGCGGGGTCCTACAATGAGCAGTTCTTC. Translated: CASSLVSAGSYNEQFF.

This chain uses TRBV6-5 with TRBJ2-1; 7 bases fit TRBD2. Unmatched junction bases numbered 9, after V lost 2 bases and J lost 5 bases. Germline CDR1 is MNHEY and CDR2 is SVGAGI. The CDR3 is 16 residues long. The DNA for the CDR3 is TGTGCCAGCAGTTACAGGAGGGGAGGGCCAAACAATGAGCAGTTCTTC. Its translation: CASSYRRGGPNNEQFF.